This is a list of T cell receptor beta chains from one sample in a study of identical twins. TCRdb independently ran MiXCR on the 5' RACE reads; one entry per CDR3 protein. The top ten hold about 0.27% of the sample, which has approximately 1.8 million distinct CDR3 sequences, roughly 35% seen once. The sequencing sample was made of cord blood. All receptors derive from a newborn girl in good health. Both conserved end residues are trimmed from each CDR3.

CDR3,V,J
ASSSTGLRYGYT,TRBV5-1,TRBJ1-2
AVSGVNTGELF,TRBV4-2,TRBJ2-2
AGSPSPVPEQY,TRBV12-3/TRBV12-4,TRBJ2-7
SARVPGQGYNEQF,TRBV20-1,TRBJ2-1
ASSFARGNGYT,TRBV12-3/TRBV12-4,TRBJ1-2
ASSFPLYATNEKLF,TRBV11-2,TRBJ1-4
ASLWRASTDTQY,TRBV2,TRBJ2-3
ASRQGPDTQY,TRBV19,TRBJ2-3
ASSLRGGYEQY,TRBV5-1,TRBJ2-7
ASSPITTGFTEAF,TRBV18,TRBJ1-1
ASSLRGLGENIQY,TRBV27,TRBJ2-4
ASSSPAGGWENIQY,TRBV6-2/TRBV6-3,TRBJ2-4
ATSDLVGSTDTQY,TRBV24-1,TRBJ2-3
ASSLSGTFNEKPF,TRBV27,TRBJ1-4
ASSYRRTGKNIQY,TRBV6-6,TRBJ2-4
ASSTGTPLDTQY,TRBV27,TRBJ2-3
VSSLGQIGSYEQY,TRBV11-1,NA
ASSYQGYYGYT,TRBV6-5,TRBJ1-2
ASSQVPVNEQY,TRBV4-1,TRBJ2-7
ASRTGGPDGYT,TRBV2,TRBJ1-2
ASSPGGQPYNEQF,TRBV5-6,TRBJ2-1
ASSLNPPGELF,TRBV7-2,TRBJ2-2
SARDQALQETQY,TRBV20-1,TRBJ2-5
ASSDSGLGNQPQH,TRBV25-1,TRBJ1-5
ASSFALDGYT,TRBV7-2,TRBJ1-2
ASSETGAPYEQY,TRBV10-1,TRBJ2-7
ASSFLWTADYEQY,TRBV28,TRBJ2-7
ASSVERNYNEQF,TRBV9,TRBJ2-1
SVWGQDYGYT,TRBV29-1,TRBJ1-2
ASSDGGMGDYGYT,TRBV2,TRBJ1-2
SARRDGRNTEAF,TRBV20-1,TRBJ1-1
ASRHTTSAGATQY,TRBV27,TRBJ2-3
ASSLLADRELF,TRBV11-3,TRBJ2-2
ASSSGLARNDEQY,TRBV11-3,NA
ASSVGGGIYGYT,TRBV9,TRBJ1-2
ASRTVSSGGWDEQY,TRBV6-1,NA
ASSVPPANIQY,TRBV9,TRBJ2-4
ASSPGPGFYYEQY,TRBV14,TRBJ2-7
ASSVAADRAKNIQY,TRBV9,TRBJ2-4
ASSLSGGTVETQY,TRBV27,TRBJ2-5
ASKGTGLYEQY,TRBV6-5,TRBJ2-7
ASRQDGQFFTEAF,TRBV2,TRBJ1-1
ASSKDTSGGQETQY,TRBV21-1,TRBJ2-5
ASSLQGLAGDPPYEQY,TRBV27,TRBJ2-7
SAAGQGNTIY,TRBV20-1,TRBJ1-3
ASSLGTGAEAF,TRBV7-9,TRBJ1-1
SATTDYFSGRVGGYEQF,TRBV20-1,TRBJ2-1
ASSFVRGGSTDTQY,TRBV5-1,TRBJ2-3